This entry is about one TCR beta chain. The repertoire was sequenced with immunoSEQ multiplex PCR; TCRdb's copy has only in-frame clones and lacks some. The table includes about 190,000 clones, approximately 73% detected once. The data originate from a study of blood T cell repertoires in COVID-19. The length of the CDR3 is 14 residues. The J segment lost 2 bases and the V segment lost 8 bases, leaving 6 bases of the junction unmatched. The germline V gene has CDR1 LNHDA and CDR2 SQIVND (reference sequence). The J gene is TRBJ1-1, the V gene TRBV19; 9 bases agree with TRBD1. The source of this sequence is a woman in her 50s with acute COVID-19. Input material: PBMCs or T cells enriched from blood (not recorded which). CDR3 amino acids: CASGYRGRNTEAFF. DNA of the CDR3: TGTGCCAGTGGGTACAGGGGGCGAAACACTGAAGCTTTCTTT.